One sample yielded the 11 T cell receptor beta chains listed below, sequenced in a study of response to subunit inactivated influenza vaccine. TCRdb called the RT-PCR reads again in MiXCR, with one record for every CDR3 protein. The table has 550,000 to 800,000 distinct CDR3 sequences, over 11% seen once. This material consisted of PBMCs from blood, taken 14 to 15 days before vaccination. The receptor set was obtained from a middle-aged man who received an inactivated influenza vaccine.

V gene TRBV11-2 combines with J gene TRBJ2-4; TRBD2 matches 8 bases. There are 13 residues in the CDR3. J was trimmed by 8 bases and V by 3 bases; bases with no gene match: 3. Germline CDR1 is SGHAT and CDR2 is FQNNGV. The CDR3, as DNA: TGTGCCAGCAGCTTGAACGGGAGGGACATTCAGTACTTC. Translating gives CASSLNGRDIQYF.

Only a few counts were recorded for this clonotype. The J gene is TRBJ2-7, the V gene TRBV11-2, with D perhaps given as TRBD1 or TRBD2 (6 bases each). Trimming took off 5 bases at V and 0 bases at J, with 14 bases between the two ends. Germline V gene sequence: CDR1 SGHAT, CDR2 FQNNGV. This CDR3 is 15 amino acids long. CDR3 amino acids: CASSPKGGSSYEQYF. The CDR3 region has the DNA TGTGCCAGCAGCCCGAAGGGGGGTAGCTCCTACGAGCAGTACTTC.

This clonotype was observed a few times. Written as DNA, the CDR3 is TGTGCCAGCAAGTACTGGTCCTACAATGAGCAGTTCTTC. It codes for CASKYWSYNEQFF. This sequence joins TRBV28 and TRBJ2-1; no reliable D call. CDR1 is MDHEN, CDR2 SYDVKM, per germline. CDR3 length equals 13 residues. Trimming removed 7 bases at V and 1 base at J, with 8 bases between.

This clonotype showed up just a few times. The chain couples TRBV5-4 to TRBJ2-3; no reliable D call. From germline, CDR1 is SGHNT and CDR2 YYREEE (reference sequence). The CDR3 extends over 15 amino acids. V lost 0 bases and J lost 0, with 8 bases in between. CDR3 in DNA: TGTGCCAGCAGCTTGGTGGTGGGAAGCACAGATACGCAGTATTTT. Translated, it gives CASSLVVGSTDTQYF.

The V gene is TRBV4-1, the J gene TRBJ2-1; 7 nucleotides agree with TRBD1. There are 15 residues in the CDR3. J lost 2 bases, V lost 3 bases, and 4 bases had no gene match. Germline CDR1 is MGHRA and CDR2 is YSYEKL. CDR3 DNA: TGCGCCAGCAGCCACCGGGACAGCCCCTACAATGAGCAGTTCTTC. Translating it yields CASSHRDSPYNEQFF.

This chain's CDR3 is CASSLVYDTQYF. In nucleotides, the CDR3 is TGTGCCAGCAGCTTAGTCTACGATACGCAGTATTTT. V is TRBV11-2 and J is TRBJ2-3, with unresolved D. Trimming cost V 1 base and J 6 bases, with 5 bases left between them. Germline V CDR1 and CDR2: SGHAT, FQNNGV. The CDR3 totals 12 residues.

This clonotype appeared a few times. The V and J genes are TRBV7-9 and TRBJ2-3; D tentatively fits TRBD1 or TRBD2 (5 bases each). There are 15 residues in the CDR3. The germline gives CDR1 SEHNR, CDR2 FQNEAQ (reference sequence). V lost 7 bases, J lost 6 bases, and 20 bases lay in between. The DNA of the CDR3 is TGTGCCAGCATCATTGGGGGAGCTCCGAGGGATACGCAGTATTTT. Encoded protein: CASIIGGAPRDTQYF.

This clonotype showed up just a few times. CDR3 sequence: CASSDAGGKGYTF. CDR3 DNA: TGTGCCAGCAGTGACGCGGGGGGGAAAGGCTACACCTTC. The chain joins TRBV6-1 to TRBJ1-2, with D possibly TRBD1 on 5 matching bases. V was cut by 3 bases and J by 8 bases, with 13 bases left in between. CDR3 length equals 13 residues. Germline assignment: CDR1 MNHNS and CDR2 SASEGT.

The chain has TRBV6-2 or TRBV6-3 and TRBJ2-5; D might be TRBD2 (5 bases). CDR1 is MNHEY, CDR2 SVGEGT, per germline. The CDR3 runs 13 residues. V was cut by 2 bases and J by 5 bases, with 9 bases left in between. The CDR3 DNA follows: TGTGCCAGCAGTTACCACGAGGGTGAGACCCAGTACTTC. It specifies CASSYHEGETQYF.

Ten or more counts support this clonotype. This rearrangement joins TRBV2 to TRBJ1-5; the D is unclear. The germline gives CDR1 SNHLY, CDR2 FYNNEI. The CDR3 runs 16 residues. V dropped 3 bases and J dropped 4 bases, with 16 bases sitting between them. CDR3 nucleotides: TGTGCCAGCAGTGATGAGATGTGGATGCGGAATCAGCCCCAGCATTTT. This codes for CASSDEMWMRNQPQHF.

At least ten counts were recorded for this clonotype. The chain carries TRBV5-1 and TRBJ1-1, with TRBD1 matching over 7 bases. CDR3 length equals 18 residues. With 1 base clipped from V and 2 bases from J, the junction kept 14 bases outside the gene matches. CDR1 and CDR2 (germline): SGHRS, YFSETQ. The CDR3 nucleotides read TGCGCCAGCAGCTTGCCACTTGGGACAGCTAAAGATAACACTGAAGCTTTCTTT. Its protein is CASSLPLGTAKDNTEAFF.